This T cell receptor beta chain was sequenced in a study of blood T cells in healthy people across ages (dated by TCRdb to the mid-2010s). About the full investigation: Template switching captured roughly one uniquely barcoded TCR beta cDNA molecule per two T cells in model experiments. The donors were split into four age groups: young (average about 16 years), middle-aged (39), aged (roughly 65) and long-lived (82). To track age-related changes in TCR beta repertoire diversity, the study relied on deep sequencing normalized with unique cDNA molecular identifiers. The study analyzed two additional independent replicas of 1 million unique cDNA reads from the same blood draw for two donors, one aged 18 to 29 and one aged 80 or older. To avoid experimental bias, donors of different ages were spread randomly across the sequencing lanes. General study outcomes and caveats: Observed TCR beta diversity per million T cells fell roughly linearly with age, and a significant reduction was already apparent by age approximately 41. The percentage of naive T cells measured by flow cytometry correlated strongly with observed TCR beta diversity. The long-lived group showed more naive CD4+ T cells, fewer expanded clones and increased TCR diversity than the aged group, suggesting age selection. Because donor CMV infection status was unknown, age-related changes in expanded clonotypes were potentially confounded. Total diversity estimates from one million sequenced T cells were considered lower bounds and underestimates. Bulk unsorted PBMC profiling prevented conclusive comparison of naive and antigen-experienced compartments.

The junction shows trimming of 2 bases on V and 3 bases on J, plus 10 bases between the germline ends. The CDR3 spans 14 residues, from the cysteine through the phenylalanine. The CDR3 DNA has 42 bases and is translated from base 1. The germline V gene provides CDR1 SGDLS and CDR2 YYNGEE. The library was generated by 5' RACE. Reads for this sample came from an Illumina HiSeq 2500. A second PCR of roughly 6 to 11 cycles was run with a J-beta primer mix and a sample-barcoded 5' primer. A template-switch 5' adaptor carrying 12 random nucleotides introduced a unique molecular identifier onto each TCR beta cDNA molecule. Each sample yielded at least 2.5 million CDR3-containing paired-end reads. The Mint cDNA synthesis kit, primed by a TRBC-specific oligonucleotide, was used to synthesize first-strand cDNA from all RNA. After uracil-DNA glycosylase treatment, a first 18-cycle PCR used universal primers M1SS and BC2_uni_R on all cDNA. In the authors' own workflow: For normalization, 1 million high-quality reads, each with a distinct molecular identifier, were randomly selected from each sample. Reads with shared molecular identifiers were discarded instead of being binned into consensus sequences. CDR3 identification, clonotype clustering and error correction used MiTCR with a Q25 quality threshold and the strictest error-elimination algorithm. A nonparametric unseen species model with Euler transformation was used to estimate lower-bound total TCR beta diversity. TCRdb's own reprocessing of the public reads used fastp at Q25 and MiXCR and kept productive beta chains. Rows with a matching CDR3 protein are joined into one entry that keeps the most common DNA and genes. It is TCRdb's table, rather than the study itself, that gives the V and J calls and clone size. Recorded for this sample are some 860,000 distinct CDR3 sequences; roughly 56% of them occurred a single time. The ten largest clonotypes hold 20% to 30% of the sample.

For this clonotype: It has no known antigen specificity. Base qualities are not recorded, but no much larger clone differs from it by a single base.

Donors were a few dozen systemically healthy Caucasian individuals from Russia aged roughly 6 to 90 years. Each donor gave about 10 milliliters of peripheral blood, drawn into EDTA-treated Vacutainer tubes. PBMCs were isolated by Ficoll-Paque density-gradient centrifugation, with at least 6 million obtained per sample. Trizol reagent was used to extract total RNA from the PBMCs, yielding at least 6 micrograms per sample. The percentages of naive CD45RAhigh/CD27high T cells were determined by flow cytometry on a PBMC aliquot from every donor. Material for sequencing was blood. In this chain, TRBV9 is recombined with TRBJ2-3; the D gene could be TRBD1 or TRBD2, each one agreeing over 5 bases. This clonotype originated in a man between 35 and 55 years old in good health. The DNA sequence is as follows: TGTGCCAGCAGCGTGGGGGTCCTTACAGATACGCAGTATTTT. Its protein is CASSVGVLTDTQYF.